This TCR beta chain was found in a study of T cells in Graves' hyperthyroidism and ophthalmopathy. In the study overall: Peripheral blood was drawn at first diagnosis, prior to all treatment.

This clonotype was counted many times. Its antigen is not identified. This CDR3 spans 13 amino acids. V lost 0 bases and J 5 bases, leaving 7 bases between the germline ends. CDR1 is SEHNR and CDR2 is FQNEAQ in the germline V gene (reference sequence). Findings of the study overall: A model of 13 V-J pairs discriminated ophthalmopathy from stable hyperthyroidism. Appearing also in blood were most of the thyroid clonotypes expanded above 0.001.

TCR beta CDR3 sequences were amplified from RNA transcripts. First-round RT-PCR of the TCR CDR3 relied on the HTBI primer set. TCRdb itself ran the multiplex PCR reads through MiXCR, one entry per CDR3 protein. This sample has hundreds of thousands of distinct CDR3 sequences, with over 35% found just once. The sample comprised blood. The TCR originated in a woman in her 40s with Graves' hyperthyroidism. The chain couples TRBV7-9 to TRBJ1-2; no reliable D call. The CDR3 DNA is TGTGCCAGCAGCTTAGCGCCGGGGTATGGCTACACCTTC. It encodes CASSLAPGYGYTF.